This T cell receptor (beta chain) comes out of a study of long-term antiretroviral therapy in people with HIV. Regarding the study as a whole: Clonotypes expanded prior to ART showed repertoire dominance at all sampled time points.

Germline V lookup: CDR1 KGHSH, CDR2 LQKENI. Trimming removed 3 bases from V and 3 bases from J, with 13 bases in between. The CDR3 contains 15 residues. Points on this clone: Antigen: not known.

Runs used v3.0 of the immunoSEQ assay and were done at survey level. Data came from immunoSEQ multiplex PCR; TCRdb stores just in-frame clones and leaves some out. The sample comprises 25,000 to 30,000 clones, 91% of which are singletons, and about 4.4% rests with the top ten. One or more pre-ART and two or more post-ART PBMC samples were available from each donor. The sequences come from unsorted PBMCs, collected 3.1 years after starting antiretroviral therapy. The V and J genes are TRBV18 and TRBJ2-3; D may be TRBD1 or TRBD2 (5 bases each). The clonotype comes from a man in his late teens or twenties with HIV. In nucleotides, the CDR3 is TGTGCCAGCTCACCGACAGCCTGGGGGACAGATACGCAGTATTTT. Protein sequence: CASSPTAWGTDTQYF.